This T cell receptor (beta chain) was sequenced during a study of T-cell memory formation after mild COVID-19 (dated by TCRdb to the early 2020s). As for the study more broadly: Most TCR sequence clusters were specific to one of the two donors. T-cell clones expanding and contracting after mild COVID-19 in two donors were tracked by longitudinal TCRalpha and TCRbeta repertoire sequencing. The cohort comprised two young, previously healthy adult volunteers, one female and one male. General findings and caveats noted by the study authors: Some responding clones were detected in pre-infection memory, suggesting pre-existing cross-reactive memory T cells joined the SARS-CoV-2 response. Clones contracting from day 15 to 85 had balanced CD4/CD8 phenotypes, while a second wave expanding from day 15 to 37 was biased towards CD4+. The study covered only a couple of mild cases, and larger cohorts including severe cases with pre-infection samples were considered necessary. SARS-CoV-2 specificity of the second-wave clones peaking on day 37 was not confirmed. Contracting CD4+ clones appeared mostly in the CM and EM memory subsets, whereas CD8+ clones were enriched in EMRA.

From the cysteine up to the phenylalanine, the CDR3 has a length of 15 residues. CDR3 DNA is the only sequence kept; it has 45 bases, read in frame from the first base. The germline V gene yields MNHEY for CDR1 and SVGAGI for CDR2. The junction carries 17 bases between V and J, which are trimmed by 6 bases and 2 bases respectively. TCRdb lists the instrument as Illumina NovaSeq 6000. TCRalpha and TCRbeta cDNA libraries were built by 5'RACE with constant-segment primers, adding sample barcodes and unique molecular identifiers. Trizol reagent was used to extract RNA from every sample. Libraries were amplified in two PCR steps, with a second sample barcode and Illumina TruSeq adapters added in the second step. Libraries were sequenced on an Illumina NovaSeq with 2 x 150 bp paired-end reads. On the authors' methods: With migec v1.2.7, reads were demultiplexed and then collapsed into UMI-guided consensus sequences. Using mixcr v2.1.11, UMI consensuses were aligned to TRA and TRB V and J templates and then assembled into clonotypes. A clonotype was counted as expanded or contracted only when both edgeR and NoisET called the clonotype significant, with the noise models trained on biological replicates. For edgeR calls, the cutoffs were a false discovery rate-adjusted p below 0.01 and a log2 fold-change threshold of 1. PCA with hierarchical clustering of max-normalized trajectories of the 1000 most abundant clonotypes was used as exploratory dynamics analysis. Separately sequenced CD4+ and CD8+ repertoires were used to assign a CD4 or CD8 phenotype to each responding clone. TCRdb took the public reads, trimmed them with fastp at Q25, ran MiXCR for clone calling and kept in-frame beta chains. CDR3 protein sequences are deduplicated, and each keeps its most common genes and DNA. These V and J calls rely on TCRdb rather than the paper's analysis. The sample includes 98,000 or so distinct CDR3 sequences, with 15% to 20% observed a single time. The biggest ten clones account for roughly 5.5% of the sample.

PBMCs were isolated by Ficoll-Paque density gradient centrifugation. Concerning this clonotype itself: Its antigen remains undetermined. No base quality values were provided; no much bigger clone lies one nucleotide off.

Input material: PBMCs or a T cell subset sorted from them (not recorded which). This TCR came from a young man who had mild COVID-19 (a few samples of this study predate the infection). The sample titles of this study are shuffled in the database, so cell type and time point are left out; the donor was told from shared clones. The sequence links TRBV6-5 to TRBJ2-7, with the D gene not clear enough to name. The CDR3 region has the sequence CASSRMTRAPYEQYF. The DNA is TGTGCCAGCAGCCGGATGACCCGGGCCCCCTACGAGCAGTACTTC.